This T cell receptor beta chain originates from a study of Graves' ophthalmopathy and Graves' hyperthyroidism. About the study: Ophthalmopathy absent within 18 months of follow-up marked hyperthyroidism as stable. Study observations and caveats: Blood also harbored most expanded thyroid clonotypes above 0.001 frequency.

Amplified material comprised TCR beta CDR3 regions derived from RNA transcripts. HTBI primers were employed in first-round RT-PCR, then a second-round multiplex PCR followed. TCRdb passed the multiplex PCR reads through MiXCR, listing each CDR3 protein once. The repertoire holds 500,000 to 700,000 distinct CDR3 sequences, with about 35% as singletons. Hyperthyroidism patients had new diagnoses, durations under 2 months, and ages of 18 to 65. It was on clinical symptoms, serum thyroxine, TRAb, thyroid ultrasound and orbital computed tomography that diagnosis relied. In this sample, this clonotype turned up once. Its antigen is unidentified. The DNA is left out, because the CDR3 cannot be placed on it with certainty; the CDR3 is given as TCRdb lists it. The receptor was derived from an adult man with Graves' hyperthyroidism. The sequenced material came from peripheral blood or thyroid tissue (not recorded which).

The chain's CDR3 is CASSFYICSARETSGSWEQYF. This chain connects TRBV7-9 to TRBJ2-7; the D call in the table, TRBD2, was not verified against the DNA. The CDR3 is made up of 21 amino acids, end residues included. Germline CDR1 SEHNR, CDR2 FQNEAQ (reference sequence).